This T cell receptor (beta chain) was identified in a study of T cell responses to AZD1222 COVID-19 vaccine listed by TCRdb under 2021. Broadly, across the study: AZD1222 recipients with second doses at about 4 weeks or about 12 weeks were pooled, because spike-specific TCR depth and breadth did not differ between schedules. A total of just over 230 trial participants underwent TCR sequencing, of whom more than 200 had received two doses of AZD1222 and about 25 had received two doses of the MenACWY control vaccine. Trial participants were enrolled by age into 18-55, 56-69 and 70-plus year subgroups, with approximately 150, 28 and 58 TCR-sequenced participants respectively.

V is pared back by 1 base and J by 5 bases, with 11 bases lying between the germline termini. The germline V gene supplies CDR1 SGHDN and CDR2 FVKESK. The CDR3 holds 14 amino acids from the cysteine to the phenylalanine. Only the CDR3 portion is preserved as DNA: 42 bases, with reading frame beginning at the first base. The CDR3 regions of human TCRbeta chains were subjected to immunosequencing. The study's processing was this. Repertoire TCRs were matched against a reference library of SARS-CoV-2-specific TCRs generated with the MIRA antigen-specificity platform. Breadth meant the fraction of unique TCRs that were SARS-CoV-2-associated, whereas depth meant the fraction of total T cells that were SARS-CoV-2-associated. Each spike-specific TCR was assigned to its reactive spike region and to a CD4 or CD8 class using the MIRA data. Log10-transformed breadth and depth values were compared by one-way ANOVA with Sidak's multiple comparisons tests. Entries here come from immuneACCESS through TCRdb and include only in-frame sequences with V and J called. Some clones fail to appear in such tables; in the studies checked, an unresolved V gene covers under half of the shortfall, and the cause of the remainder is unknown. V, J and clone size reflect that table, while D and trimming were determined from the DNA. The sample table contains approximately 130,000 clones; only one count was recorded for over 90% of them. The ten biggest clones cover around 0.91% of the sample.

Explained via the paper, the time point label denotes: baseline before first vaccination. Samples from vaccinated people were obtained from the UK trials COV001 and COV002, which included a single-blind randomized controlled phase 2/3 trial of AZD1222 (ChAdOx1 nCoV-19) in healthy adults. Trial participant PBMC samples were collected at day 0 and day 28 after the second dose for TCRbeta chain sequencing. In regard to this clone: This clone's antigen is unknown. Per-base qualities were not stored, and no clone one base away is much larger.

General findings and caveats noted by the study authors: Because no day 14 peak-response samples were available, the repertoires could be characterized only after the peak T cell response. Only a handful of AZD1222 recipients were SARS-CoV-2 seropositive at baseline, limiting conclusions about previously exposed vaccinees. Vaccine-associated CD4 TCRs spanned the whole spike protein, with dominant responses in regions 160-218 and 743-854. Nearly half of unique spike-specific TCRs reportedly recognized epitopes outside regions mutated in the B.1.351 and B.1.1.7 variants. Spike-specific TCR breadth and depth rose significantly after two AZD1222 doses compared with day 0 and with MenACWY recipients. Most participants were white British and females outnumbered males, and the authors suggested that clonal diversity may have been underestimated. In the small 56-69-year group, the increase in depth fell short of significance, most likely because of low power.

The source was peripheral blood, collected on day 0 of AZD1222 vaccination. The source of this sequence is an adult in good health. The chain is made from TRBV14 and TRBJ1-1, with no confident D gene call. In nucleotides, the sequence is TGTGCCAGCAGCCAAGTGGGTGGGGTGACTGAAGCTTTCTTT. This yields the protein CASSQVGGVTEAFF.